The sequence of this T cell receptor (beta chain) was determined in a study of T cell responses to AZD1222 COVID-19 vaccine. Second doses that came at about 4 or about 12 weeks were put together. CDR1 and CDR2 from the germline V gene are MNHEY and SVGAGI. The CDR3 has 14 residues. Trimming took 4 bases from V and 6 from J, leaving 16 bases between them. Profiled with immunoSEQ multiplex PCR; TCRdb holds only in-frame clones, not every one. Among 250,000 to 300,000 clones listed, approximately 94% were seen once. Specimen: peripheral blood, collected 28 days after the second AZD1222 dose. The TCR originated in an adult who received the AZD1222 COVID-19 vaccine. The V and J genes are TRBV6-5 and TRBJ2-7; D ambiguous. CDR3 DNA: TGTGCCAGCAGTTCGGGCTCCCCTGGGTTCGAGCAGTACTTC. Protein sequence: CASSSGSPGFEQYF.